Sequencing of this T cell receptor beta chain was carried out in a study of blood T cell repertoires in COVID-19. Across the whole study: Sources were T cells, B-cell-depleted T cells, or PBMCs; the material itself was cDNA or gDNA.

Trimming cost V 2 bases and J 1 base; bases outside gene matches: 4. The CDR3 totals 16 residues. From germline, CDR1 is SGHVS and CDR2 FNYEAQ. Under the authors' procedure: The authors estimated nucleated cell counts from reference gene primer amplification. Generated by immunoSEQ multiplex PCR, the TCRdb table keeps only in-frame clones and is missing some. The V and J calls and the clone size are those of that table, but D and trimming were determined from the DNA. In the table there are 130,000 to 150,000 clones, 70% to 85% of which are singletons. What was sequenced was peripheral blood. The rearrangement uses TRBV7-6 and TRBJ2-1; 8 bases match TRBD2. The clonotype was recovered from a man in his fifties or sixties with active or convalescent COVID-19. CDR3 DNA: TGTGCCAGCAGCTTACGGGCGGGGGGATCCTACAATGAGCAGTTCTTC. Protein product: CASSLRAGGSYNEQFF.